Below, 13 T cell receptor beta chains from the same sample are listed, as sequenced in a study of OX40 agonist ivuxolimab in advanced cancers. Libraries were built with the immunoSEQ multiplex PCR assay. Entries here come from immuneACCESS through TCRdb and include only in-frame sequences with V and J called. Some clones fail to appear in such tables; in the studies checked, an unresolved V gene covers under half of the shortfall, and the cause of the remainder is unknown. This sample is represented by around 78,000 clones; around 86% of them were singletons. Jointly, the top ten make up 0.2% to 0.3% of the sample. The sequences come from CD4+ or CD8+ T cells sorted from blood, collected in a trial of the OX40 agonist ivuxolimab. All receptors derive from an adult with an advanced solid tumor such as melanoma, head and neck, liver or kidney cancer.

This chain connects TRBV21-1 to TRBJ2-2. TRBV21-1 is a documented pseudogene. The CDR3 extends over 14 amino acids. CDR3 residues: CASSKDRLGGELFF. The CDR3 DNA follows: TGTGCCAGCAGCAAAGACCGCTTGGGCGGGGAGCTGTTTTTT.

V is TRBV4-1 and J is TRBJ1-2, with D unresolved. V shed 3 bases and J shed 5 bases, with 13 bases lying between them. CDR1 is MGHRA, CDR2 YSYEKL, per germline. The CDR3 covers 14 residues. Here the CDR3 reads CASSHPGLSYGYTF. CDR3 coding DNA: TGCGCCAGCAGCCACCCTGGGTTAAGTTATGGCTACACCTTC.

This chain joins TRBV27 and TRBJ2-2; D gene uncertain. The CDR3 length is 15 residues. Trimming took off 3 bases at V and 0 bases at J, with 8 bases between the two ends. The V gene's germline CDR1 is MNHEY and CDR2 SMNVEV (reference sequence). The CDR3 reads CASSFRRTNTGELFF. CDR3 DNA: TGTGCCAGCAGTTTTCGGCGGACGAACACCGGGGAGCTGTTTTTT.

The gene calls are TRBV5-1 and TRBJ1-2, with D possibly matching TRBD1 (5 bases). This CDR3 region has 13 residues. The V end lost 4 bases, the J end lost 6 bases, and 13 bases lay between the germline ends. Looked up from germline, CDR1 is SGHRS and CDR2 is YFSETQ. CDR3 in amino acids: CASSESRVDGYTF. CDR3 nucleotide sequence: TGCGCCAGCAGCGAATCCAGGGTAGATGGCTACACCTTC.

The chain has TRBV18 and TRBJ2-3; D not certain. This CDR3 is 14 amino acids long. V dropped 2 bases and J dropped 6 bases, with 12 bases sitting between them. Germline-derived CDR1 and CDR2 are KGHSH and LQKENI. CDR3 protein: CASSPSTVADTQYF. DNA for the CDR3: TGTGCCAGCTCACCATCTACCGTTGCCGATACGCAGTATTTT. The full variable domain, completed using reference TRBV18 and TRBJ2-3, is NAGVMQNPRHLVRRRGQEARLRCSPMKGHSHVYWYRQLPEEGLKFMVYLQKENIIDESGMPKERFSAEFPKEGPSILRIQQVVRGDSAAYFCASSPSTVADTQYFGPGTRLTVL.

The chain uses TRBV6-1 and TRBJ2-5; TRBD1 agrees at 7 bases. The CDR3 covers 12 residues. The germline CDR1 and CDR2 sequences are MNHNS and SASEGT. With 9 bases clipped from V and 2 bases from J, the junction kept 3 bases outside the gene matches. CDR3 sequence (DNA): TGTGCCAGTGACAGGGCACAAGAGACCCAGTACTTC. This gives the protein CASDRAQETQYF.

This chain connects TRBV11-3 to TRBJ2-7; 9 positions match TRBD1. Per germline, CDR1 SGHNT and CDR2 YENEEA. J lost 0 bases, V lost 1 base, and 1 base had no gene match. The CDR3 runs to 15 residues. The CDR3 DNA is TGTGCCAGCAGCTTAGCGACAGGGGGCTCCTACGAGCAGTACTTC. Residues: CASSLATGGSYEQYF.

The rearrangement joins TRBV6-1 to TRBJ2-7, with D possibly called TRBD1 or TRBD2 (5 bases each). CDR1 and CDR2 (germline): MNHNS, SASEGT. The CDR3 has 13 amino acids. V lost 4 bases, J lost 3 bases, and 10 bases lay in between. The CDR3 coding sequence is TGTGCCAGCAGTGCGGGACGGTACTACGAGCAGTACTTC. It encodes CASSAGRYYEQYF.

This rearrangement joins TRBV4-1 to TRBJ2-1, with 10 bases lining up with TRBD2. V shed 0 bases and J 6 bases; nucleotides not matched to a gene: 11. The V gene's germline CDR1 is MGHRA and CDR2 YSYEKL. The CDR3 loop spans 18 amino acids. CDR3 nucleotides: TGCGCCAGCAGCCAAGATCCTAGCGGGAGCGATGGTGGCAATGAGCAGTTCTTC. This encodes CASSQDPSGSDGGNEQFF.

The table lists this clone with a count of one. This chain uses TRBV7-6 with TRBJ2-7; 12 bases map to TRBD2. This CDR3 is 18 amino acids long. Germline CDR1 reads SGHVS; CDR2 reads FNYEAQ. J gave up 2 bases and V 5 bases, and 13 bases lay outside the gene matches. The CDR3 DNA follows: TGTGCCAGCAGCCACAGAGAGACTAGCGGGAGCTTCGCCTACGAGCAGTACTTC. This sequence encodes CASSHRETSGSFAYEQYF.

The chain couples TRBV5-6 to TRBJ2-7, with unresolved D. CDR3 length equals 14 residues. The V end lost 1 base, the J end lost 1 base, and 9 bases lay between the germline ends. Germline V gives CDR1 SGHDT, CDR2 YYEEEE. The CDR3 sequence is CASSLSGRSYEQYF. The DNA of the CDR3 is TGTGCCAGCAGCTTGTCGGGCCGTTCCTACGAGCAGTACTTC.

This chain uses TRBV9 with TRBJ2-7, with 7 positions matching TRBD1. This CDR3 is 14 amino acids long. Germline lookup yields CDR1 SGDLS and CDR2 YYNGEE. Trimming removed 4 bases from V and 0 bases from J; junction bases left unmatched: 4. CDR3 sequence: CASSPGTASYEQYF. The CDR3 region has the DNA TGTGCCAGCAGCCCAGGGACAGCCTCCTACGAGCAGTACTTC.

This rearrangement joins TRBV28 to TRBJ2-6; the D is unclear. Trimming took 5 bases from V and 3 from J, leaving 5 bases between them. This CDR3 region has 13 residues. The germline V gene has CDR1 MDHEN and CDR2 SYDVKM. Here the CDR3 DNA reads TGTGCCAGCAGTGTTCTTGGGGCCAACGTCCTGACTTTC. It translates to CASSVLGANVLTF. The full variable domain, in which reference TRBV28 and TRBJ2-6 provide the parts outside the CDR3, is DVKVTQSSRYLVKRTGEKVFLECVQDMDHENMFWYRQDPGLGLRLIYFSYDVKMKEKGDIPEGYSVSREKKERFSLILESASTNQTSMYLCASSVLGANVLTFGAGSRLTVL.